This T cell receptor beta chain was obtained from a study of human T cells and chemical hapten exposure (dated by TCRdb to the early 2020s). Regarding the complete study: For sensitization, 2% DPC in acetone was applied to a 2 cm by 2 cm area of upper inner arm skin. Alopecia areata with under or over 50% scalp involvement, alopecia totalis and alopecia universalis were represented in the patient cohort, which was mostly female. Patch tests used Finn chambers with 0.01% DPC on the upper back, scored after 6 days by International Contact Dermatitis Research Group standards. This study followed changes in the peripheral blood TCR repertoire in vivo during primary and secondary sensitization of alopecia patients to the hapten diphenylcyclopropenone (DPC). Approximately 28 alopecia patients gave blood for TCR sequencing at one to four time points (pre-sensitization, 2, 6 and 24 weeks). Libraries were pooled for sequencing, and variation in per-sample TCR yields was attributed mainly to small differences in library volumes within the pool. Blood samples were taken from patients before sensitization (week 0) and then at 2, 6 and about 24 weeks after DPC sensitization. Patients additionally received weekly therapeutic DPC doses to the scalp throughout the approximately 25-week study period.

Germline trimming amounts to 5 bases on V and 2 bases on J, with 7 as the count of junction bases outside the gene matches. The germline V gene gives CDR1 as SGHAT and CDR2 as FQNNGV. The CDR3 holds 17 amino acids from the cysteine to the phenylalanine. Kept here is only the CDR3 DNA, which spans 51 bases and is read in frame from base 1. This clonotype was seen a handful of times. Its specific antigen is unknown. Per-nucleotide qualities are absent, and no much larger clonotype sits a single base away. Library construction relied on RACE. The run used a NextSeq 500. During library preparation, unique molecular identifiers were attached to individual cDNA molecules so that TCRs could be counted quantitatively and reproducibly. For every blood RNA sample, sequencing covered both the TCR alpha and TCR beta chains. Under the source paper's analysis protocol: The median number of TCRs per sample was around 96,000, ranging from about 20,000 to 700,000. V, J and CDR3 annotation of the TCR reads was performed with the Decombinator software suite. For the PS versus PT1 abundance plots, all samples were subsampled to the same number of TCRs (28,000). TCRs were defined as expanded if absent before sensitization and observed at least eight times at the 2-week time point. Using fastp at Q25 and MiXCR, TCRdb reprocessed the public reads and kept productive beta chains. Rows are combined by CDR3 protein, so each entry shows the most common genes and DNA. TCRdb, not the authors, supplied the V and J calls. The sample table lists approximately 60,000 distinct CDR3 sequences, 9.3% of them with a count of one. 13% of the sample belongs to the ten largest clones.

Overall results and qualifications from the work: The number of PT1 expanded TCRs positively correlated with patch test score, significant at thresholds 8, 16 and 32 but not 4. Repeated subsampling changed both the strength of the expansion versus patch-test correlation and the threshold at which that correlation became significant. Because all patients had alopecia, a presumed autoimmune disease, the immune response of the patients might differ from that of healthy individuals. DPC sensitization did not change the number of TCRs with a frequency above 1 in 1000, and there was no evidence of changes in global repertoire structure. Significantly more large CDR3 similarity clusters were formed by expanded TCRs than by pre-sensitization or healthy control sets, consistent with antigen-driven responses.

The sample's time point label, decoded: patch test 1, 2 weeks after DPC sensitization. Read against the paper, the sample's treatment or condition label means: therapeutic diphenylcyclopropenone sensitization with weekly scalp DPC. At every patch-test visit, the blood draw took place before the patch test was put on. Eligible patients were aged 18 to 70, diagnosed with alopecia, deemed suitable for DPC therapy, and excluded if pregnant. Total RNA was extracted from unfractionated whole blood collected in Tempus Blood RNA tubes. The sequencing used whole blood, collected in connection with sensitization to the hapten diphenylcyclopropenone (DPC). Here the chain combines TRBV11-2 and TRBJ1-6, with 9 bases aligning to TRBD1. The sequence derives from a woman between 40 and 55 years old with alopecia areata. Some clones in this sample may be carry-over from other donors' samples. CDR3 region: CASSPRTGDPYNSPLHF. The bases read TGTGCCAGCAGCCCCCGGACAGGGGACCCCTATAATTCACCCCTCCACTTT.